Shown below are 4 T cell receptor beta chains from a single sample sequenced in a study of blood T cell repertoires in COVID-19. Sequencing was performed with immunoSEQ multiplex PCR; in TCRdb, only in-frame clones are kept and a portion is missing. The sample includes about 140,000 clones, roughly 85% of them seen just once. Sample: peripheral blood. These receptors originate from a man aged 50 to 60 with acute or convalescent COVID-19.

The chain recombines TRBV19 with TRBJ2-1; possibly TRBD2 for D (5 bases). This CDR3 contains 16 residues. V shed 2 bases and J shed 2 bases, with 13 bases lying between them. Germline V lookup: CDR1 LNHDA, CDR2 SQIVND (reference sequence). Here the CDR3 reads CASSIPGLGTYNEQFF. CDR3 bases: TGTGCCAGTAGTATACCCGGACTGGGGACCTACAATGAGCAGTTCTTC.

For this clone: Compared with germline, one end of the junction differs, possibly owing to a read error. Other DNA sequences from this sample encode an identical CDR3 as well. The chain couples TRBV28 to TRBJ2-2; 11 bases are shared with TRBD1. The V gene's germline CDR1 is MDHEN and CDR2 SYDVKM. The CDR3 is 17 residues long. The CDR3 sequence: CASSRGQGALIAGELFF. In DNA, the CDR3 is TGTGCCAGCAGTCGAGGACAGGGGGCTTTAATAGCCGGGGAGTTGTTTTTT.

This clone appeared once. The chain combines TRBV19 with TRBJ1-3; 9 bases are a match to TRBD1. The CDR3 is 15 residues long. The J segment lost 2 bases and the V segment lost 4 bases, leaving 3 bases of the junction unmatched. The germline V gene has CDR1 LNHDA and CDR2 SQIVND (reference sequence). CDR3 sequence reads: CASSTGQGTGNTIYF. The DNA of the CDR3 is TGTGCCAGTAGTACGGGACAGGGTACTGGAAACACCATATATTTT.

The rearrangement uses TRBV7-9 and TRBJ2-7; TRBD2 might be the D (5 bases). V was pared by 6 bases and J by 4 bases, with 13 bases between. The CDR3 loop spans 13 amino acids. CDR1 SEHNR and CDR2 FQNEAQ come from the germline V gene (reference sequence). DNA for the CDR3: TGTGCCAGCAGTCCTCTAGCCAGTTACGAGCAGTACTTC. This gives the protein CASSPLASYEQYF.